The 30 T cell receptor beta chains reported below all come from one sample, sequenced in a study of blood T cell repertoires in COVID-19. Clones were sequenced by immunoSEQ multiplex PCR, and TCRdb holds only the in-frame ones, with some missing. The sample lists tens of thousands of clones, 87% occurring once. Sequenced: peripheral blood. These receptors originate from a man aged 55 to 70 with active COVID-19.

The chain joins TRBV2 to TRBJ1-1; 7 positions match TRBD1. V was pared by 7 bases and J by 0 bases, with 5 bases of the junction left unmatched. The CDR3 has 14 residues. Looked up from germline, CDR1 is SNHLY and CDR2 is FYNNEI. Here the CDR3 DNA reads TGTGCCAGCATACAGGGGCGCATGAACACTGAAGCTTTCTTT. Encoded protein: CASIQGRMNTEAFF.

J is TRBJ1-1 and V is TRBV6-4; 8 bases match TRBD1. Trimming cost V 6 bases and J 1 base; bases outside gene matches: 4. Germline values: CDR1 MRHNA, CDR2 SNTAGT. This CDR3 is built from 14 residues. CDR3 nucleotides: TGTGCCAGCAGGAAGGGACAGGCGAACACTGAAGCTTTCTTT. It yields the protein CASRKGQANTEAFF.

The gene calls are TRBV7-8 and TRBJ1-2; D unresolved. Trimming left V 1 base short and J 8 bases short, with 11 bases between. CDR1 and CDR2 (germline): SGHVS, FQNEAQ. The CDR3 runs 13 residues. CDR3 in amino acids: CASSLGTLEGYTF. Written as DNA, the CDR3 is TGTGCCAGCAGCTTAGGGACTCTGGAAGGCTACACCTTC.

The chain recombines TRBV11-2 with TRBJ1-5, with D tentatively TRBD1 (6 bases). V was cut by 2 bases and J by 5 bases, with 10 bases left in between. CDR1 is SGHAT and CDR2 is FQNNGV in the germline V gene. This CDR3 has 14 amino acids. In DNA, the CDR3 is TGTGCCAGCAGCTTACAGGGGATGGATCAGCCCCAGCATTTT. Amino acid sequence: CASSLQGMDQPQHF.

This clone showed up just once. The chain joins TRBV5-1 to TRBJ2-7; TRBD1 aligns across 7 bases. Germline CDR1 and CDR2: SGHRS and YFSETQ. With V trimmed by 2 bases and J by 0 bases, 5 bases remained unmatched. The CDR3 consists of 15 residues. The CDR3 region is CASSFGAGGSYEQYF. CDR3 bases: TGCGCCAGCAGCTTCGGGGCAGGGGGCTCCTACGAGCAGTACTTC.

This rearrangement joins TRBV10-3 to TRBJ1-5, with TRBD1 matching 7 bases. CDR1 and CDR2 from the germline V gene are ENHRY and SYGVKD. Trimming at V came to 8 bases and at J to 1 base, leaving 8 bases not matched to a gene. The CDR3 loop spans 15 amino acids. The CDR3 sequence: CAISYRGGSNQPQHF. For the CDR3, the DNA is TGTGCCATCTCATACAGGGGAGGAAGCAATCAGCCCCAGCATTTT.

This chain joins TRBV19 and TRBJ2-6, with a possible D match to TRBD2 (5 bases). V was clipped by 5 bases and J by 2 bases, with 7 bases between them. The CDR3 extends over 14 amino acids. The germline CDR1 and CDR2 sequences are LNHDA and SQIVND (reference sequence). Here the CDR3 DNA reads TGTGCCAGTAGTGGACTGCCTGGGGCCAACGTCCTGACTTTC. Translating it yields CASSGLPGANVLTF.

The V gene is TRBV28, the J gene TRBJ2-2; 9 bases align to TRBD1. The CDR3 runs to 17 residues. The ends lost 1 base at V and 1 base at J; junction bases unmatched: 4. Germline V gene data show CDR1 as MDHEN and CDR2 as SYDVKM. The CDR3 DNA is TGTGCCAGCAGTTTATCGGGGACAGGGATGAACACCGGGGAGCTGTTTTTT. Translated: CASSLSGTGMNTGELFF.

The chain is built from TRBV10-2 and TRBJ2-3, with 8 bases matching TRBD1. The germline V gene encodes CDR1 WSHSY and CDR2 SAAADI. V shed 6 bases, J shed 4 bases, and the junction held 9 bases outside the gene matches. The CDR3 loop spans 15 amino acids. The CDR3 coding sequence is TGCGCCAGCAGCTCAGGACAGGGCGTAGCAGATACGCAGTATTTT. This encodes CASSSGQGVADTQYF.

The CDR3 DNA sequence: TGTGCCAGCAGCCTTGGGGAGTTACCCCTCCACTTT. Translated, it gives CASSLGELPLHF. This chain connects TRBV7-9 to TRBJ1-6; D call uncertain. The ends were cut back, 5 bases at V and 12 bases at J, with 11 bases in the middle. The germline V gene encodes CDR1 SEHNR and CDR2 FQNEAQ (reference sequence). This CDR3 is built from 12 residues.

This chain links TRBV5-1 with TRBJ2-3; TRBD2 matches 7 bases. There are 14 residues in the CDR3. CDR1 is SGHRS, CDR2 YFSETQ, per germline. Unmatched junction bases numbered 6, after V lost 4 bases and J lost 4 bases. The CDR3 loop is CASSGTTHSDTQYF. DNA of the CDR3: TGCGCCAGCAGCGGGACTACCCACTCAGATACGCAGTATTTT.

This clone was recorded once. This chain joins TRBV5-1 and TRBJ2-1; 14 nucleotides match TRBD2. With V trimmed by 4 bases and J by 7 bases, 7 bases remained unmatched. The CDR3 loop spans 16 amino acids. Per the germline V gene, CDR1 is SGHRS and CDR2 is YFSETQ. For the CDR3, the DNA is TGCGCCAGCAGCCTCCGGACTAGCGGGGGGAGAAATGAGCAGTTCTTC. Residues: CASSLRTSGGRNEQFF.

This clone was observed a single time. The chain couples TRBV5-1 to TRBJ1-5; D uncertain. Germline values: CDR1 SGHRS, CDR2 YFSETQ. V dropped 5 bases and J dropped 0 bases, with 6 bases sitting between them. CDR3 length equals 13 residues. For the CDR3, the DNA is TGCGCCAGCAGGTCTAATAGCAATCAGCCCCAGCATTTT. It codes for CASRSNSNQPQHF.

The chain recombines TRBV6-5 with TRBJ1-2, with 7 bases lining up with TRBD1. V shed 7 bases, J shed 7 bases, and the junction held 9 bases outside the gene matches. The CDR3 covers 13 residues. Germline V gene sequence: CDR1 MNHEY, CDR2 SVGAGI. The CDR3 is CASTGQWGLGYTF. In DNA form, the CDR3 reads TGTGCCAGCACGGGACAGTGGGGGCTTGGCTACACCTTC.

The rearrangement uses TRBV28 and TRBJ1-2; TRBD1 might be the D (5 bases). Germline assignment: CDR1 MDHEN and CDR2 SYDVKM. V lost 11 bases to trimming and J lost 2 bases, with 18 bases between them. CDR3 length: 14 amino acids. The CDR3 bases are TGTGCCGCGGGGGGGTTAGAGGAGAACTATGGCTACACCTTC. Translating it yields CAAGGLEENYGYTF.

The chain uses TRBV9 and TRBJ2-5; TRBD2 aligns across 12 bases. The CDR3 spans 15 residues. J was trimmed by 3 bases and V by 6 bases; bases with no gene match: 6. Germline lookup yields CDR1 SGDLS and CDR2 YYNGEE. CDR3: CASTSGGAGKETQYF. CDR3 bases: TGTGCCAGCACTAGCGGGGGGGCCGGTAAAGAGACCCAGTACTTC.

The CDR3 here is CASSTGQGAYGYTF. The CDR3 DNA reads as TGTGCCAGCAGTACTGGACAGGGGGCCTATGGCTACACCTTC. The chain couples TRBV6-2 or TRBV6-3 to TRBJ1-2, with 11 bases that match TRBD1. The CDR3 covers 14 residues. The germline V gene has CDR1 MNHEY and CDR2 SVGEGT. After removal of 5 bases from V and 4 bases from J, the junction contained 3 bases not matched to a gene.

V is TRBV7-9 and J is TRBJ1-4; 8 bases line up with TRBD1. The germline V gene encodes CDR1 SEHNR and CDR2 FQNEAQ (reference sequence). The CDR3 consists of 14 residues. V dropped 5 bases and J dropped 8; count of bases not matched to a gene: 7. The CDR3 region is CASSREDREEKLFF. CDR3 bases: TGTGCCAGCAGCCGTGAGGACAGGGAGGAAAAACTGTTTTTT.

This clone has only a few counts. V gene TRBV4-1 combines with J gene TRBJ2-1; 9 bases are shared with TRBD1. Trimming cost V 2 bases and J 8 bases; bases outside gene matches: 4. CDR3 length: 14 residues. The germline gives CDR1 MGHRA, CDR2 YSYEKL. The CDR3 DNA is TGCGCCAGCAGCCAAAGGACAGGGGCGGATGAGCAGTTCTTC. Protein product: CASSQRTGADEQFF.

The chain recombines TRBV18 with TRBJ2-5; 12 bases map to TRBD1. Trimming cost V 3 bases and J 3 bases; bases outside gene matches: 5. The CDR3 covers 16 residues. In germline, CDR1 is KGHSH, CDR2 LQKENI. CDR3 protein: CASSPWDRGRKETQYF. CDR3 DNA: TGTGCCAGCTCACCCTGGGACAGGGGGCGGAAAGAGACCCAGTACTTC.

In its sample, this clone was seen once. CDR3 sequence reads: CSASGLAGGRADTQYF. The CDR3 nucleotides read TGCAGTGCTAGTGGTTTAGCGGGGGGGCGGGCAGATACGCAGTATTTT. The chain carries TRBV20-1 and TRBJ2-3, with TRBD2 matching 11 bases. The CDR3 runs 16 residues. Per germline, CDR1 DFQATT and CDR2 SNEGSKA (reference sequence). V lost 3 bases and J lost 4; bases outside the gene matches: 9.

The V call is TRBV9, the J call TRBJ2-3; perhaps TRBD2 as D (6 bases). The ends were cut back, 4 bases at V and 2 bases at J, with 17 bases in the middle. CDR1 is SGDLS and CDR2 is YYNGEE in the germline V gene. This CDR3 spans 16 amino acids. The CDR3 DNA reads as TGTGCCAGCAGCCTTCATACTAGCCTTTCCACAGATACGCAGTATTTT. Its protein is CASSLHTSLSTDTQYF.

The chain carries TRBV4-2 and TRBJ1-4; D is undetermined. The CDR3 totals 14 residues. Germline V gives CDR1 LGHNA, CDR2 YNFKEQ. Trimming took off 0 bases at V and 3 bases at J, with 5 bases between the two ends. The CDR3 nucleotides are TGTGCCAGCAGCCAAGACAGGTCTAATGAAAAACTGTTTTTT. Its protein product is CASSQDRSNEKLFF.

The V call is TRBV5-1, the J call TRBJ2-1, with 10 bases that match TRBD2. V lost 5 bases and J lost 9; bases outside the gene matches: 8. Germline CDR1 and CDR2: SGHRS and YFSETQ. The CDR3 length is 14 residues. Here the CDR3 DNA reads TGCGCCAGCAGTTCGAGCGGGGGGGCCGCTGAGCAGTTCTTC. Its protein product is CASSSSGGAAEQFF.

This clone was counted a single time. The chain recombines TRBV15 with TRBJ2-7; 8 bases match TRBD1. V lost 3 bases and J lost 0; bases outside the gene matches: 7. In germline, CDR1 is LNHNV, CDR2 YYDKDF (reference sequence). CDR3 size: 16 residues. The CDR3 reads CATSRGPGQDSYEQYF. DNA of the CDR3: TGTGCCACCAGCAGGGGACCGGGACAGGACTCCTACGAGCAGTACTTC.

This clone was seen more than once but under ten times. The chain recombines TRBV3-1 (or the pseudogene TRBV3-2) with TRBJ1-5; D is undetermined. The CDR3 is 16 residues long. Trimming removed 2 bases at V and 6 bases at J, with 17 bases between. From germline, CDR1 is LGHDT and CDR2 YNNKEL (reference sequence). The CDR3 bases are TGTGCCAGCAGCCAAACCAGGACTGCGCGCGTTCAGCCCCAGCATTTT. Translating gives CASSQTRTARVQPQHF.

The gene calls are TRBV11-3 and TRBJ2-7; D uncertain. The ends were cut back, 5 bases at V and 3 bases at J, with 14 bases in the middle. Per germline, CDR1 SGHNT and CDR2 YENEEA. The CDR3 is 14 amino acids. The chain's CDR3 is CASSPTPEDYEQYF. The CDR3 DNA is TGTGCCAGCAGCCCCACTCCTGAAGACTACGAGCAGTACTTC.

This clone was counted a few times. The chain couples TRBV19 to TRBJ1-5; D remains unclear. CDR1 and CDR2 from the germline V gene are LNHDA and SQIVND (reference sequence). Trimming cost V 3 bases and J 9 bases, with 15 bases left between them. This CDR3 comprises 14 residues. The CDR3 is CASSIGSPAGPQHF. Written as DNA, the CDR3 is TGTGCCAGTAGTATTGGATCTCCCGCGGGGCCCCAGCATTTT.

In regard to this clone: Its ends do not fully match the called genes, so a read error is possible. The chain has TRBV7-7 and TRBJ1-4; perhaps TRBD1 as D (6 bases). Germline V lookup: CDR1 SSHAT, CDR2 FNYEAQ (reference sequence). The CDR3 totals 13 residues. This CDR3 reads CASSSGTNEKLFF. The DNA for the CDR3 is TGTGCTAGCAGTTCCGGGACAAATGAAAAACTGTTTTTT.

The chain uses TRBV27 and TRBJ2-2, with a tentative D call TRBD2 (6 bases). Germline V CDR1 and CDR2: MNHEY, SMNVEV (reference sequence). The CDR3 has 15 amino acids. Trimming stripped 5 bases from V and 7 bases from J, with 17 bases between. CDR3 DNA: TGTGCCAGCAGTCCCCGGACCCGGAGGGACGGGGAGCTGTTTTTT. As protein: CASSPRTRRDGELFF.